This TCR beta chain came from a study of cytomegalovirus exposure and HLA in healthy donors. Whole-study results and caveats: Most likely, a cluster of highly shared sequence variants arose as a sequencing artifact. Most TCR sequences were rare, but some public TCRs occurred in many donors.

As to this clone: Its specificity is not known.

13 Jbeta primers and 60 Vbeta primers were used for the PCR. Here immunoSEQ multiplex PCR was the method, and the copy in TCRdb shows in-frame clones only, minus some. The table records 220,000 or so clones, more than 75% of them present only once. Sequencing was performed on PBMCs. The TCR comes from a male donor in good health and CMV-seronegative.

CDR3 loop: CASSYRDIKSYEQYF. The CDR3 DNA reads TGTGCCAGCAGTTACCGGGACATCAAAAGCTACGAGCAGTACTTC. The rearrangement joins TRBV6-5 to TRBJ2-7; TRBD1 is a possible D gene (6 bases). Germline V gene sequence: CDR1 MNHEY, CDR2 SVGAGI. V dropped 2 bases and J dropped 3 bases, with 14 bases sitting between them. There are 15 residues in the CDR3.